The entry that follows covers one TCR beta chain sequence. Looked up from germline, CDR1 is MDHEN and CDR2 is SYDVKM. CDR3 length: 18 residues. V was pared by 4 bases and J by 1 base, with 14 bases of the junction left unmatched. MiXCR, applied by TCRdb to the 5' RACE reads, yields one record per CDR3 protein. The data contain a few hundred thousand distinct CDR3 sequences, less than 20% of them singletons. The data originate from a study of identical twins. The V call is TRBV28, the J call TRBJ2-3, with 7 positions matching TRBD1. Source material: naive T cells sorted from blood. The sequence came from a middle-aged man in good health. The CDR3 region has the DNA TGTGCCAGCAGTTCGCTGGGCCCAGGGGGATTAGGCACAGATACGCAGTATTTT. Residues: CASSSLGPGGLGTDTQYF. Using reference TRBV28 and TRBJ2-3 for the parts outside the CDR3, the full variable domain is DVKVTQSSRYLVKRTGEKVFLECVQDMDHENMFWYRQDPGLGLRLIYFSYDVKMKEKGDIPEGYSVSREKKERFSLILESASTNQTSMYLCASSSLGPGGLGTDTQYFGPGTRLTVL.